What follows are 10 T cell receptor beta chains derived from one specimen sequenced in a study of cytomegalovirus exposure and HLA in healthy donors. The PCR had 60 Vbeta and 13 Jbeta primers. This table comes from immunoSEQ multiplex PCR, and its TCRdb copy is limited to in-frame clones, with some not included. This sample has approximately 110,000 clones, with roughly three quarters found just once. Material for sequencing was PBMCs. These receptor sequences come from a woman aged 18-35 years in good health and CMV-seropositive.

The chain joins TRBV18 to TRBJ2-1; 10 bases match TRBD2. CDR1 and CDR2 (germline): KGHSH, LQKENI. There are 16 residues in the CDR3. V was clipped by 1 base and J by 9 bases; unmatched bases: 9. The CDR3, as DNA: TGTGCCAGCTCACCACGGCGTCTAGCGGGAGTGGGTGAGCAGTTCTTC. This codes for CASSPRRLAGVGEQFF.

The chain joins TRBV7-8 to TRBJ1-3; no reliable D call. This CDR3 has 16 residues. The germline V and J ends were trimmed by 5 bases and 0 bases, with 14 bases remaining between them. CDR1 and CDR2 from the germline V gene are SGHVS and FQNEAQ. The CDR3 sequence is CASSPRGGLSGNTIYF. The CDR3 nucleotides are TGTGCCAGCAGCCCTCGCGGCGGACTCTCTGGAAACACCATATATTTT.

The gene calls are TRBV5-1 and TRBJ2-2, with D possibly being TRBD1 (6 bases). Germline V lookup: CDR1 SGHRS, CDR2 YFSETQ. V lost 3 bases, J lost 0 bases, and 9 bases lay in between. The CDR3 is made up of 15 amino acids. For the CDR3, the DNA is TGCGCCAGCAGCTGGGCAGGGGCGAACACCGGGGAGCTGTTTTTT. Its protein product is CASSWAGANTGELFF.

This rearrangement joins TRBV7-6 to TRBJ1-3, with TRBD1 as a possible D gene (5 bases). The ends were cut back, 5 bases at V and 0 bases at J, with 14 bases in the middle. The length of the CDR3 is 16 residues. The V gene's germline CDR1 is SGHVS and CDR2 FNYEAQ. The CDR3 DNA follows: TGTGCCAGCAGCACATACAGGAGTCTCTCTGGAAACACCATATATTTT. Protein product: CASSTYRSLSGNTIYF.

This chain connects TRBV2 to TRBJ1-5, with 9 bases matching TRBD1. After removal of 7 bases from V and 5 bases from J, the junction contained 6 bases not matched to a gene. The germline gives CDR1 SNHLY, CDR2 FYNNEI. The CDR3 extends over 14 amino acids. The CDR3 protein is CASNRDRGDQPQHF. The CDR3 bases are TGTGCCAGCAACCGAGACAGGGGGGATCAGCCCCAGCATTTT.

This clone was observed a handful of times. The rearrangement uses TRBV30 and TRBJ2-7; possibly TRBD1 for D (6 bases). Trimming removed 0 bases from V and 5 bases from J, with 14 bases in between. The length of the CDR3 is 14 residues. Germline lookup yields CDR1 GTSNPN and CDR2 SVGIG (reference sequence). CDR3 sequence: CAWSVPNRDHEQYF. CDR3 bases: TGTGCCTGGAGTGTACCGAACAGGGACCACGAGCAGTACTTC.

The chain has TRBV5-4 and TRBJ1-2; 7 bases align to TRBD1. This CDR3 has 12 residues. V gave up 0 bases and J gave up 14 bases; unmatched junction bases: 7. Germline V gene lookup returns CDR1 SGHNT and CDR2 YYREEE (reference sequence). This CDR3 is CASSLARDSSTF. The CDR3 bases are TGTGCCAGCAGCTTGGCGCGGGACAGTAGTACCTTC.

This clone came up once. The chain employs TRBV7-6 and TRBJ2-3, with 12 bases lining up with TRBD2. Germline CDR1 SGHVS, CDR2 FNYEAQ. V was clipped by 4 bases and J by 3 bases; unmatched bases: 8. The CDR3 loop spans 17 amino acids. The CDR3 loop reads CASSSPLAGGGTDTQYF. CDR3 in DNA: TGTGCCAGCAGCTCCCCCCTAGCGGGAGGGGGGACAGATACGCAGTATTTT.

There are a few counts of this clone. The chain couples TRBV27 to TRBJ1-1, with 8 bases aligning to TRBD1. The CDR3 loop spans 13 amino acids. CDR1 MNHEY and CDR2 SMNVEV come from the germline V gene (reference sequence). After removal of 6 bases from V and 2 bases from J, the junction contained 2 bases not matched to a gene. The CDR3 here is CASRTGGNTEAFF. The CDR3 nucleotides are TGTGCCAGCAGAACAGGGGGTAACACTGAAGCTTTCTTT.

The CDR3 DNA sequence: TGCGCCAGCAGCCTAGGGGTCAATCAGCCCCAGCATTTT. It yields the protein CASSLGVNQPQHF. This chain uses TRBV5-1 with TRBJ1-5; D perhaps matches TRBD1 (5 bases). The CDR3 covers 13 residues. Germline V gives CDR1 SGHRS, CDR2 YFSETQ. Trimming removed 4 bases at V and 3 bases at J, with 8 bases between.